One sample yielded the 27 T cell receptor beta chains listed below, sequenced in a study of CD8 T cells in ankylosing spondylitis. TCRdb analysed the 5' RACE reads with MiXCR anew, one entry per CDR3 protein. Of about 150,000 distinct CDR3 sequences detected, 44% appear once; the ten largest clones hold roughly 15%. The sample was synovial fluid, either unsorted or a sorted T cell fraction (not recorded which). These receptors all stem from a male donor with ankylosing spondylitis.

This rearrangement joins TRBV7-3 to TRBJ2-1; the D gene is possibly TRBD2 (5 bases). Per germline, CDR1 SGHTA and CDR2 FQGTGA. The V end was cut by 5 bases, the J end by 4 bases, with 18 bases between. The CDR3 extends over 16 amino acids. The CDR3, as DNA: TGTGCCAGCAGCCCCGCGGGCGGCCTCCGATACAATGAGCAGTTCTTC. Translated: CASSPAGGLRYNEQFF.

This rearrangement joins TRBV20-1 to TRBJ2-7; perhaps D is TRBD1 or TRBD2 (6 bases each). This CDR3 is 15 amino acids long. The germline V and J ends were trimmed by 0 bases and 7 bases, with 19 bases remaining between them. The germline gives CDR1 DFQATT, CDR2 SNEGSKA (reference sequence). CDR3 loop: CSARDAGKDRGEQYF. CDR3 in DNA: TGCAGTGCTAGAGATGCGGGAAAGGATAGGGGGGAGCAGTACTTC.

In this sample, this clonotype turned up a few times. This chain uses TRBV7-9 with TRBJ2-2, with D maybe TRBD1 (6 bases). From germline, CDR1 is SEHNR and CDR2 FQNEAQ (reference sequence). This CDR3 comprises 15 residues. The V end was cut by 3 bases, the J end by 1 base, with 9 bases between. The CDR3 nucleotides read TGTGCCAGCAGCTTTTCGGGACAGAACACCGGGGAGCTGTTTTTT. The encoded protein is CASSFSGQNTGELFF.

J is TRBJ1-4 and V is TRBV15, with TRBD1 matching 10 bases. The CDR3 has 14 residues. CDR1 is LNHNV, CDR2 YYDKDF, per germline (reference sequence). J gave up 7 bases and V 5 bases, and 4 bases lay outside the gene matches. CDR3 bases: TGTGCCACCAGCGGGACAGGGGCGGGTGAAAAACTGTTTTTT. Its protein is CATSGTGAGEKLFF.

The genes are TRBV30 and TRBJ1-1; no definite D call. The CDR3 covers 15 residues. V gave up 3 bases and J gave up 1 base, with 15 bases separating them. The V gene's germline CDR1 is GTSNPN and CDR2 SVGIG (reference sequence). CDR3: CAWRLNGLPNTEAFF. CDR3 nucleotides: TGTGCCTGGAGGTTGAATGGACTCCCGAACACTGAAGCTTTCTTT.

The genes are TRBV9 and TRBJ2-5; D may be TRBD2 (6 bases). The CDR3 contains 14 residues. Trimming left V 3 bases short and J 3 bases short, with 12 bases between. In germline, CDR1 is SGDLS, CDR2 YYNGEE. CDR3 bases: TGTGCCAGCAGCGCCCCCCTAGCGAAAGAGACCCAGTACTTC. Protein sequence: CASSAPLAKETQYF.

The rearrangement joins TRBV2 to TRBJ2-1, with D perhaps matching TRBD2 (6 bases). CDR1 SNHLY and CDR2 FYNNEI come from the germline V gene. This CDR3 comprises 13 residues. V was shortened by 9 bases and J by 9 bases, with 18 bases between the two germline ends. CDR3 in DNA: TGTGCCAGATCGGAGCCGGGACTGGCTGAGCAGTTCTTC. The encoded protein is CARSEPGLAEQFF.

The chain has TRBV28 and TRBJ2-7; D is perhaps TRBD2 (5 bases). This CDR3 region has 13 residues. Trimming took 2 bases from V and 6 from J, leaving 11 bases between them. Germline loops: CDR1 MDHEN, CDR2 SYDVKM. The CDR3: CASSLGTSTEQYF. Written as DNA, the CDR3 is TGTGCCAGCAGTTTAGGTACTAGTACCGAGCAGTACTTC.

The chain recombines TRBV4-1 with TRBJ2-7; D is possibly TRBD1 (7 bases). This CDR3 has 14 residues. With 1 base removed from V and 2 bases from J, the gap between germline ends came to 9 bases. CDR1 is MGHRA and CDR2 is YSYEKL in the germline V gene. CDR3 nucleotide sequence: TGCGCCAGCAGCCAAGGGAGGGGGCCCTACGAGCAGTACTTC. It translates to CASSQGRGPYEQYF.

This clonotype was seen a few times. The chain combines TRBV10-3 with TRBJ2-6; D call uncertain. V lost 0 bases to trimming and J lost 0 bases, with 12 bases between them. The CDR3 extends over 18 amino acids. Germline V gene data show CDR1 as ENHRY and CDR2 as SYGVKD. CDR3 in DNA: TGTGCCATCAGTGAGTCCCGGATTGAAAACTCTGGGGCCAACGTCCTGACTTTC. As protein: CAISESRIENSGANVLTF.

The chain employs TRBV7-9 and TRBJ2-1; D remains ambiguous. Germline V gene data show CDR1 as SEHNR and CDR2 as FQNEAQ (reference sequence). V lost 4 bases to trimming and J lost 9 bases, with 13 bases between them. The CDR3 loop spans 13 amino acids. CDR3 sequence (DNA): TGTGCCAGCAGCTCTCCCTTGTTCGGTGAGCAGTTCTTC. It specifies CASSSPLFGEQFF.

This clonotype is termed medium-sized (0.01 to 0.1%). This chain connects TRBV15 to TRBJ1-1; D not certain. The CDR3 is 14 amino acids. Trimming cost V 5 bases and J 0 bases, with 10 bases left between them. Germline loops: CDR1 LNHNV, CDR2 YYDKDF (reference sequence). Written as DNA, the CDR3 is TGTGCCACCAGCGGAGGGCTTATGAACACTGAAGCTTTCTTT. Protein product: CATSGGLMNTEAFF.

J is TRBJ1-4 and V is TRBV20-1, with D perhaps matching TRBD1 (6 bases). The CDR3 has 20 residues. Trimming shortened V by 2 bases and J by 0 bases, and 25 bases separated the two germline ends. Germline CDR1 and CDR2: DFQATT and SNEGSKA (reference sequence). CDR3 region: CSARPSTKGGGFATNEKLFF. The CDR3 DNA reads TGCAGTGCTAGACCCTCAACCAAAGGAGGGGGGTTTGCAACTAATGAAAAACTGTTTTTT.

This chain joins TRBV25-1 and TRBJ1-1; the D is unclear. This CDR3 spans 15 amino acids. Germline V gene sequence: CDR1 MGHDK, CDR2 SYGVNS. The ends were cut back, 1 base at V and 1 base at J, with 10 bases in the middle. The CDR3 loop is CASSELERPNTEAFF. In DNA form, the CDR3 reads TGTGCCAGCAGTGAATTAGAACGACCGAACACTGAAGCTTTCTTT.

The chain has TRBV2 and TRBJ2-5; TRBD1 agrees at 7 bases. V gave up 10 bases and J gave up 1 base; unmatched junction bases: 9. Per germline, CDR1 SNHLY and CDR2 FYNNEI. The CDR3 has 14 amino acids. CDR3 DNA sequence: TGTGCCATCCAGGGGGATCTTTTCCAAGAGACCCAGTACTTC. It yields the protein CAIQGDLFQETQYF.

The chain carries TRBV6-2 or TRBV6-3 and TRBJ1-2, with D possibly TRBD1 on 6 matching bases. This CDR3 spans 15 amino acids. Germline assignment: CDR1 MNHEY and CDR2 SVGEGT. Trimming pared 6 bases from V and 1 base from J, leaving 15 bases between. The DNA for the CDR3 is TGTGCCAGCAGGCCGGGGGACACCGGTAACTATGGCTACACCTTC. Translation: CASRPGDTGNYGYTF.

The chain joins TRBV11-3 to TRBJ2-7; D uncertain. The V gene's germline CDR1 is SGHNT and CDR2 YENEEA. Trimming stripped 5 bases from V and 0 bases from J, with 5 bases between. The CDR3 is 12 residues long. CDR3 nucleotide sequence: TGTGCCAGCAGCGACATCTCCTACGAGCAGTACTTC. The encoded protein is CASSDISYEQYF.

The gene calls are TRBV28 and TRBJ1-1; no definite D call. The CDR3 covers 17 residues. Germline CDR1 reads MDHEN; CDR2 reads SYDVKM. V was pared by 3 bases and J by 0 bases, with 17 bases between. CDR3 in DNA: TGTGCCAGCAGTTTCTTGGATGAGCCGCCAGTGAACACTGAAGCTTTCTTT. This sequence encodes CASSFLDEPPVNTEAFF.

The rearrangement joins TRBV7-8 to TRBJ1-2; TRBD1 matches 7 bases. The CDR3 spans 15 residues. Trimming at V came to 1 base and at J to 0 bases, leaving 2 bases not matched to a gene. In germline, CDR1 is SGHVS, CDR2 FQNEAQ. The CDR3 is CASSLDTGANYGYTF. The CDR3 nucleotides read TGTGCCAGCAGCTTAGATACAGGGGCTAACTATGGCTACACCTTC.

This rearrangement joins TRBV25-1 to TRBJ1-1; 12 bases match TRBD1. The trim removed 4 bases at V and 8 bases at J, leaving 8 bases unmatched. Germline CDR1 reads MGHDK; CDR2 reads SYGVNS. The CDR3 consists of 15 residues. In DNA form, the CDR3 reads TGTGCCAGCAGTGGGGGGACAGGGGGCTCGTCAGAAGCTTTCTTT. Protein product: CASSGGTGGSSEAFF.

The chain carries TRBV29-1 and TRBJ2-1; D tentatively reads TRBD1 or TRBD2 (5 bases each). The CDR3 has 16 residues. Germline V gene lookup returns CDR1 SQVTM and CDR2 ANQGSEA. Between the trimmed V and J ends, which lost 3 bases and 5 bases, there was a span of 20 bases. The CDR3 region has the DNA TGCAGCGTTGACCGACCCGGTTATGGGGGACACAATGAGCAGTTCTTC. The encoded protein is CSVDRPGYGGHNEQFF.

This sequence joins TRBV5-1 and TRBJ2-1; 11 bases match TRBD2. This CDR3 contains 18 residues. V was pared by 0 bases and J by 6 bases, with 11 bases of the junction left unmatched. Germline V CDR1 and CDR2: SGHRS, YFSETQ. CDR3 in DNA: TGCGCCAGCAGCTTGGACAAACTAGCGGGAGATGGTGGCAATGAGCAGTTCTTC. This sequence encodes CASSLDKLAGDGGNEQFF.

The chain links TRBV30 to TRBJ2-2, with D uncertain. Trimming removed 6 bases at V and 0 bases at J, with 2 bases between. In germline, CDR1 is GTSNPN, CDR2 SVGIG (reference sequence). The CDR3 length is 11 residues. The CDR3 loop reads CACSNTGELFF. In DNA, the CDR3 is TGTGCCTGTTCGAACACCGGGGAGCTGTTTTTT. Based on the CDR3 plus reference TRBV30 and TRBJ2-2, the full variable domain is SQTIHQWPATLVQPVGSPLSLECTVEGTSNPNLYWYRQAAGRGLQLLFYSVGIGQISSEVPQNLSASRPQDRQFILSSKKLLLSDSGFYLCACSNTGELFFGEGSRLTVL.

The V gene is TRBV28, the J gene TRBJ2-7, with 12 bases that match TRBD2. The CDR3 covers 17 residues. Germline trimming cut 2 bases from V and 2 bases from J; bases unmatched to any gene: 7. CDR1 MDHEN and CDR2 SYDVKM come from the germline V gene. This chain's CDR3 is CASSLGPLAGGPYEQYF. The CDR3 DNA sequence: TGTGCCAGCAGTTTAGGGCCTCTAGCGGGAGGGCCCTACGAGCAGTACTTC.

This clonotype was seen a handful of times. The V call is TRBV9, the J call TRBJ2-5, with D possibly matching TRBD2 (5 bases). The CDR3 is made up of 14 amino acids. CDR1 and CDR2 (germline): SGDLS, YYNGEE. Trimming shortened V by 0 bases and J by 1 base, and 7 bases separated the two germline ends. CDR3 in DNA: TGTGCCAGCAGCGTAGAGGACTTCCAAGAGACCCAGTACTTC. The encoded protein is CASSVEDFQETQYF.

The sample holds a few counts of this clonotype. The chain recombines TRBV12-3 or TRBV12-4 with TRBJ1-6; D gene uncertain. The CDR3 totals 16 residues. V was shortened by 0 bases and J by 5 bases, with 11 bases between the two germline ends. The CDR3 is CASSLAFEGNNSPLHF. DNA for the CDR3: TGTGCCAGCAGTTTAGCGTTCGAGGGTAATAATTCACCCCTCCACTTT.

This sequence joins TRBV28 and TRBJ1-3; no reliable D call. The CDR3 has 14 residues. Germline V CDR1 and CDR2: MDHEN, SYDVKM. V shed 7 bases and J shed 0 bases, with 10 bases lying between them. The CDR3 sequence: CASTMGVSGNTIYF. The CDR3 DNA sequence: TGTGCCAGCACCATGGGCGTCTCTGGAAACACCATATATTTT.